Sequencing of this T cell receptor (beta chain) was carried out in a study of blood T cell repertoires in COVID-19. The CDR3 is 13 residues long. From germline, CDR1 is LNHDA and CDR2 SQIVND (reference sequence). The V end was cut by 4 bases, the J end by 2 bases, with 8 bases between. Clones were sequenced by immunoSEQ multiplex PCR, and TCRdb holds only the in-frame ones, with some missing. The table records around 40,000 clones, 79% of them present only once. V is TRBV19 and J is TRBJ1-2; D remains unclear. The clonotype comes from an older man with acute or convalescent COVID-19. Sequencing used peripheral blood. This CDR3 reads CASSTQVNYGYTF. The CDR3 nucleotides read TGTGCCAGTAGTACCCAGGTCAACTATGGCTACACCTTC. Based on the CDR3 plus reference TRBV19 and TRBJ1-2, the full variable domain is DGGITQSPKYLFRKEGQNVTLSCEQNLNHDAMYWYRQDPGQGLRLIYYSQIVNDFQKGDIAEGYSVSREKKESFPLTVTSAQKNPTAFYLCASSTQVNYGYTFGSGTRLTVV.